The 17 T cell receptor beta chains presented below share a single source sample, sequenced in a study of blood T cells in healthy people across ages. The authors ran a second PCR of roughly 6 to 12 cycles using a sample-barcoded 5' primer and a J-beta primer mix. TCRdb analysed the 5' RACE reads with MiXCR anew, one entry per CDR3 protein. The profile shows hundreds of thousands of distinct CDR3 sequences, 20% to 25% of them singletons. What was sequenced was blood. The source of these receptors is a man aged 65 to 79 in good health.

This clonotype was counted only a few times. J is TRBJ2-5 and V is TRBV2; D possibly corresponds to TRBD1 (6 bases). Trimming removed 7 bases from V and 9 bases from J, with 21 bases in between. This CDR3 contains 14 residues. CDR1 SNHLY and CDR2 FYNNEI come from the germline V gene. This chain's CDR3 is CASTITRGQGPQYF. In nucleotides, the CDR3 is TGTGCCAGCACCATAACCCGGGGACAAGGGCCCCAGTACTTC.

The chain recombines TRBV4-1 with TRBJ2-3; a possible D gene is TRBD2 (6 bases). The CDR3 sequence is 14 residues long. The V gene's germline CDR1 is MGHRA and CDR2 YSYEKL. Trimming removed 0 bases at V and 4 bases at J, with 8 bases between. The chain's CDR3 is CASSQEGGSDTQYF. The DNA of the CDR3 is TGCGCCAGCAGCCAAGAGGGAGGCTCAGATACGCAGTATTTT.

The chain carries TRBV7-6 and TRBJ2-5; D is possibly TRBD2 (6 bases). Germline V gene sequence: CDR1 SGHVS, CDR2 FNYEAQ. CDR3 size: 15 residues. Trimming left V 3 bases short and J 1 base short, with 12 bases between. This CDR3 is CASSLYAGSQETQYF. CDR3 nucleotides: TGTGCCAGCAGCTTGTACGCGGGATCCCAAGAGACCCAGTACTTC.

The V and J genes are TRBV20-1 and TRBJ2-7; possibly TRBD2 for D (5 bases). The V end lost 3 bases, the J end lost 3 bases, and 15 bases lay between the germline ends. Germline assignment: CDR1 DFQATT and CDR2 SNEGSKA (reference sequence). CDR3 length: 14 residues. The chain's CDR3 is CSASRTGRYYEQYF. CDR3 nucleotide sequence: TGCAGTGCTAGTCGGACTGGGAGATACTACGAGCAGTACTTC.

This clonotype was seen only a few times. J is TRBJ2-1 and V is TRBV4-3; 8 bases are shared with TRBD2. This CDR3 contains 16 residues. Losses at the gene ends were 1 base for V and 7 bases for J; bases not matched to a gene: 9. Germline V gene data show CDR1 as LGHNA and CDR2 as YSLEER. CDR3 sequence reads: CASSQGFAGGGNEQFF. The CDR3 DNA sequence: TGCGCCAGCAGCCAAGGGTTCGCGGGAGGTGGGAATGAGCAGTTCTTC.

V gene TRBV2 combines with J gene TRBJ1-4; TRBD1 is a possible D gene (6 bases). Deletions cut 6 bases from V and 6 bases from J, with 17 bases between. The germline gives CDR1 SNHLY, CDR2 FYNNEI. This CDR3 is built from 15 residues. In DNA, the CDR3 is TGTGCCAGCAGACTGAGAGGGACACCGGATGAAAAACTGTTTTTT. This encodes CASRLRGTPDEKLFF.

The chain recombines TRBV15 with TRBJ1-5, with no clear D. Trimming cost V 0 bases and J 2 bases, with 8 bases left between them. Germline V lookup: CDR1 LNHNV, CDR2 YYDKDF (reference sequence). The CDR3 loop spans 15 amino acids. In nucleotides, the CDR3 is TGTGCCACCAGCAGAGATTGGGGAGGCAATCAGCCCCAGCATTTT. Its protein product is CATSRDWGGNQPQHF.

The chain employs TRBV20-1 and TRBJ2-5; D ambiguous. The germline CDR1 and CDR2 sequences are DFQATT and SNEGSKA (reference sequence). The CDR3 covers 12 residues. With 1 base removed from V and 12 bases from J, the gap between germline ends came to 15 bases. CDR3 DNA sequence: TGCAGTGCTAGAGTTTTAGCCGGCGAGGAGTACTTC. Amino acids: CSARVLAGEEYF.

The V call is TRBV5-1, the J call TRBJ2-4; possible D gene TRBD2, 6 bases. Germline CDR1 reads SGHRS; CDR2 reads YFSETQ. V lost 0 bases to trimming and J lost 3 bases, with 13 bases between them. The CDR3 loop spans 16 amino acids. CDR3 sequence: CASSLELGRGKNIQYF. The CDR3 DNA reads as TGCGCCAGCAGCTTGGAGCTAGGGCGGGGCAAAAACATTCAGTACTTC. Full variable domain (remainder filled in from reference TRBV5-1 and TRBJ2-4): KAGVTQTPRYLIKTRGQQVTLSCSPISGHRSVSWYQQTPGQGLQFLFEYFSETQRNKGNFPGRFSGRQFSNSRSEMNVSTLELGDSALYLCASSLELGRGKNIQYFGAGTRLSVL.

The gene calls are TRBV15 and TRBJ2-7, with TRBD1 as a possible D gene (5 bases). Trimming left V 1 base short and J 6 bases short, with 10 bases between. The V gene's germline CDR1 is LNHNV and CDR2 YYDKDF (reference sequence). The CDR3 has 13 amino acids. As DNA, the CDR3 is TGTGCCACCAGCAGAGGTCTAGGGGTCGAGCAGTACTTC. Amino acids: CATSRGLGVEQYF.

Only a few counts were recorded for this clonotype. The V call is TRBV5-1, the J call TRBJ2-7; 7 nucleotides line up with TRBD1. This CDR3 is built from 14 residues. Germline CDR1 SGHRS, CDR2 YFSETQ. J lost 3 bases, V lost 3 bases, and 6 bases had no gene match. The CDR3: CASSYRDSHYEQYF. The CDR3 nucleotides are TGCGCCAGCAGCTACCGGGACAGCCACTACGAGCAGTACTTC.

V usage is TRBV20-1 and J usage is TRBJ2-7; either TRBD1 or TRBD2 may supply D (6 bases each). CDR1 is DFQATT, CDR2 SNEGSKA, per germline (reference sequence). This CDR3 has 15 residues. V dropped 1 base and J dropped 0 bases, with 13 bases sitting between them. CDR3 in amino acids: CSARGGRGSSYEQYF. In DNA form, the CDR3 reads TGCAGTGCTAGAGGGGGGCGGGGCAGCTCCTACGAGCAGTACTTC.

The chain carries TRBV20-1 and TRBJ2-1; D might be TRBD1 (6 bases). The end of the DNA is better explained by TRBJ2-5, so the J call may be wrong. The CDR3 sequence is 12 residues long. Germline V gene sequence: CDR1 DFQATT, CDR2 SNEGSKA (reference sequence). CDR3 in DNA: TGCAGTGCTGAACAGGGCCACGAGACCCAGTACTTC. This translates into CSAEQGHETQYF.

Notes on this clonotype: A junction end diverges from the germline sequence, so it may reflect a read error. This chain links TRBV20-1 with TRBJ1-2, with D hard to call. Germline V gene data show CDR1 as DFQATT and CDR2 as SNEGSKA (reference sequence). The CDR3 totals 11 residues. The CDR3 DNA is TGCCGTGCATCGGACGGCATAAGCTACACCTTC. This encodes CRASDGISYTF.

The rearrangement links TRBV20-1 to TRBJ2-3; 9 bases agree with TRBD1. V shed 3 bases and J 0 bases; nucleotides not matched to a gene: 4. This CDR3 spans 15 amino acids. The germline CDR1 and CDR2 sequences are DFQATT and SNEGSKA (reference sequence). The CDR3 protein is CSASGQGRSTDTQYF. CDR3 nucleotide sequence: TGCAGTGCTAGTGGACAGGGGAGGAGCACAGATACGCAGTATTTT.

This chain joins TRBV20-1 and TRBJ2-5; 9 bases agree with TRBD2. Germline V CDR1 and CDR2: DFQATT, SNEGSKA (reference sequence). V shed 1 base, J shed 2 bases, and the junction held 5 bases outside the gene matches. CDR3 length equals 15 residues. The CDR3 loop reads CSARGLAGVQETQYF. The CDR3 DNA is TGCAGTGCTAGAGGTTTAGCGGGAGTACAAGAGACCCAGTACTTC.

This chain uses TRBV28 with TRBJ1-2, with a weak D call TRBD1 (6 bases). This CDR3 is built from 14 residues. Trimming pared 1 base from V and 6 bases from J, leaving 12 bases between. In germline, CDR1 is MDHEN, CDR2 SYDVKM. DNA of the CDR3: TGTGCCAGCAGTTTATCCCGGGGGGGCCATGGCTACACCTTC. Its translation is CASSLSRGGHGYTF.